This TCR beta chain comes out of a study of T cells in localized non-small cell lung cancer. General observations from the study: Uninvolved adjacent lung had the highest recorded T cell clonality, with tumor below it. Among the top 100 tumor clones, a median approximately 60 appeared in adjacent lung. A raised T cell density in blood coincided with lengthier overall survival.

The sampled adjacent lung lay at least 2 cm from the tumor margin and showed no atypia. V gave up 6 bases and J gave up 5 bases; unmatched junction bases: 11. This CDR3 contains 16 residues. Germline V gene sequence: CDR1 MNHGY, CDR2 SAAAGT. Concerning this clone: Its matching antigen is unknown.

Method: immunoSEQ multiplex PCR; TCRdb's copy keeps in-frame clones and lacks some. Among more than 850 clones listed, around 20% were seen once. Sequences were derived from normal lung tissue next to the tumor, sampled before any cancer treatment. The TCR comes from a man between 40 and 70 years old with stage III lung adenocarcinoma. The chain carries TRBV6-8 and TRBJ2-1; 9 bases fit TRBD1. The CDR3 DNA sequence: TGTGCCAGCAGGCCTTGGACAGGGGACGGCCACAATGAGCAGTTCTTC. This codes for CASRPWTGDGHNEQFF.